This TCR beta chain was retrieved from a study of response to subunit inactivated influenza vaccine. TCRdb fed the RT-PCR reads into MiXCR, producing one record per CDR3 protein. This repertoire shows more than 550,000 distinct CDR3 sequences, 11% found once; its top ten account for roughly 9.6%. Germline trimming cut 1 base from V and 0 bases from J; bases unmatched to any gene: 2. The CDR3 totals 17 residues. The data were also submitted as part of a second study, on T cells expressing NK-cell markers. This second study notes: TCR beta libraries carry UMIs added by 5'RACE template switching. Cells sorted as CD3+CD56+NKG2C+, CD3+CD56+NKG2C- and CD3+CD56-NKG2C+ T cells supplied the TCR beta repertoires. Of CD8+ T cells, roughly 1.0-8% belonged to dominant NKG2C+ clonotypes in 5 to 7 donors. Once again these clonotypes came out on top in the CD3+CD56-NKG2C+ fraction of several donors.

The TCR originated in a man aged 45-60 years who received an inactivated influenza vaccine. The sample here was PBMCs from blood, taken on the day of vaccination. V gene TRBV12-3 or TRBV12-4 combines with J gene TRBJ2-2; 10 bases are shared with TRBD2. CDR3 nucleotide sequence: TGTGCCAGCAGTTTAGAAGCGGGGGGGACGAACACCGGGGAGCTGTTTTTT. The encoded protein is CASSLEAGGTNTGELFF.